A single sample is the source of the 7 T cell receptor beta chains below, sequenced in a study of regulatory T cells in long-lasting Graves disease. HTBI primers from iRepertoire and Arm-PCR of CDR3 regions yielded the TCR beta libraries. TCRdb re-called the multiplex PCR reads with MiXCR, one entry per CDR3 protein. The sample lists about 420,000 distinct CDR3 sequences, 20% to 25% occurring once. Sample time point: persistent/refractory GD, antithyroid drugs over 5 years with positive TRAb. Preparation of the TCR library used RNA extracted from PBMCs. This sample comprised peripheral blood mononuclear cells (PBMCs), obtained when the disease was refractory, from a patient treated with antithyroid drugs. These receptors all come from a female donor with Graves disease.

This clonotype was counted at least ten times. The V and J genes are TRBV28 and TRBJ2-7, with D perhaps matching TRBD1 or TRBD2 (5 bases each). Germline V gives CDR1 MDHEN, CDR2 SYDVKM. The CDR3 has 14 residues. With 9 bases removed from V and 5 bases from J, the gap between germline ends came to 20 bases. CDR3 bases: TGTGCCAGTACTAGAGACGGGGCGGTGGACGAGCAGTACTTC. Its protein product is CASTRDGAVDEQYF.

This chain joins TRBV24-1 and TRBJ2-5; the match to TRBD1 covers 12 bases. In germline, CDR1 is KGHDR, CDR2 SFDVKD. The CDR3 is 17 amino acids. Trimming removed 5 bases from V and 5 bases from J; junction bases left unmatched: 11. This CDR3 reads CATSAPPGTGGWETQYF. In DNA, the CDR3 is TGTGCCACCAGTGCCCCCCCGGGGACAGGGGGCTGGGAGACCCAGTACTTC.

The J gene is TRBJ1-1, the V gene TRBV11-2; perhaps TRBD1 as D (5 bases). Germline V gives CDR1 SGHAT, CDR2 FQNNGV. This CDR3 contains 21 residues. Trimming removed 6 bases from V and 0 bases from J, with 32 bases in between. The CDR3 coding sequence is TGTGCCAGCAGACCTTTATCGCGGGGACTGGGGTCTTCCACAATGAACACTGAAGCTTTCTTT. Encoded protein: CASRPLSRGLGSSTMNTEAFF.

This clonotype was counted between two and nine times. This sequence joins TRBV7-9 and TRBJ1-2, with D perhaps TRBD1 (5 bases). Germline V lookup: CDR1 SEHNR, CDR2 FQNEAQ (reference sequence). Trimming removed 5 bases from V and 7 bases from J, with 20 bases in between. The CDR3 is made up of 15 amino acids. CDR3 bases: TGTGCCAGCAGCCGGTACCGGGACTCCGGGAGTGGCTACACCTTC. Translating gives CASSRYRDSGSGYTF. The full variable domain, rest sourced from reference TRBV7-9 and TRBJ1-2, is DTGVSQNPRHKITKRGQNVTFRCDPISEHNRLYWYRQTLGQGPEFLTYFQNEAQLEKSRLLSDRFSAERPKGSFSTLEIQRTEQGDSAMYLCASSRYRDSGSGYTFGSGTRLTVV.

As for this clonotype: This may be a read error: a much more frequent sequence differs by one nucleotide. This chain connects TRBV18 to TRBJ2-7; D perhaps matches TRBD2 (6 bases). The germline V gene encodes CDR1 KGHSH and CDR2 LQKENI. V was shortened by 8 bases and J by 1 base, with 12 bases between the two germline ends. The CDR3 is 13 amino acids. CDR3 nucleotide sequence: TGTGCCAGCGCCCCAGCGGGTTCCTACGAGCAGTACTTC. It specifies CASAPAGSYEQYF.

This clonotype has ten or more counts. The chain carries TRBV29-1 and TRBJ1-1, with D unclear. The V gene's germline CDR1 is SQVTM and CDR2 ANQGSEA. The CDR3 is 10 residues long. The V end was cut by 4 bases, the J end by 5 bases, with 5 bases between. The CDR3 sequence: CSVAETEAFF. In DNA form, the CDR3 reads TGCAGCGTTGCAGAGACTGAAGCTTTCTTT.

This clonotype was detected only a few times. The CDR3 DNA is TGTGCCAGCAGTTATAGCCGACTAGCGGGAGGATCGAGCTCCTACGAGCAGTACTTC. This encodes CASSYSRLAGGSSSYEQYF. The chain couples TRBV6-9 to TRBJ2-7; the match to TRBD2 covers 13 bases. Germline CDR1 MNHGY, CDR2 SVAAGI. This CDR3 is built from 19 residues. V lost 2 bases and J lost 0; bases outside the gene matches: 10.